Below are 14 T cell receptor beta chains sequenced from a single sample in a study of blood T cell repertoires in COVID-19. The protocol was immunoSEQ multiplex PCR, while the TCRdb copy is restricted to in-frame clones and leaves out a portion. This sample carries fewer than 500,000 clones, around nine tenths of them seen once, and the ten largest clones take more than 0.9%. The sample taken for sequencing was PBMCs or T cells enriched from blood (not recorded which). These receptors all stem from a woman in her 30s with acute COVID-19.

This chain uses TRBV18 with TRBJ2-5; 7 nucleotides match TRBD1. This CDR3 is built from 16 residues. With 5 bases clipped from V and 1 base from J, the junction kept 10 bases outside the gene matches. Germline lookup yields CDR1 KGHSH and CDR2 LQKENI. The CDR3 sequence is CASSYSDRNTQETQYF. The DNA of the CDR3 is TGTGCCAGCTCATACTCGGACAGGAATACCCAAGAGACCCAGTACTTC.

The rearrangement uses TRBV4-2 and TRBJ1-4; possibly TRBD1 for D (5 bases). There are 15 residues in the CDR3. V was shortened by 0 bases and J by 3 bases, with 8 bases between the two germline ends. CDR1 and CDR2 (germline): LGHNA, YNFKEQ. The CDR3, as DNA: TGTGCCAGCAGCCAAGATCGGGGGTCTAATGAAAAACTGTTTTTT. Its protein product is CASSQDRGSNEKLFF.

V gene TRBV15 combines with J gene TRBJ2-7, with TRBD1 identical over 8 bases. V shed 2 bases, J shed 0 bases, and the junction held 6 bases outside the gene matches. CDR1 LNHNV and CDR2 YYDKDF come from the germline V gene (reference sequence). The CDR3 is 16 residues long. As DNA, the CDR3 is TGTGCCACCAGCAGAACCAACGACAGGGGCTCCTACGAGCAGTACTTC. Residues: CATSRTNDRGSYEQYF.

The rearrangement links TRBV5-8 to TRBJ1-1; no clear D gene. Germline CDR1 SGHTS, CDR2 YDEGEE. Trimming took off 4 bases at V and 3 bases at J, with 13 bases between the two ends. CDR3 length equals 14 residues. As DNA, the CDR3 is TGTGCCAGCAGCGACCCCATCCGGGACACTGAAGCTTTCTTT. Protein: CASSDPIRDTEAFF.

The chain has TRBV5-6 and TRBJ2-1; 8 positions agree with TRBD1. Germline CDR1 and CDR2: SGHDT and YYEEEE. V dropped 0 bases and J dropped 10; count of bases not matched to a gene: 12. This CDR3 region has 16 residues. CDR3 in DNA: TGTGCCAGCAGCTTGGTGCGGGACAGGAACCTCAAGGAGCAGTTCTTC. It is translated as CASSLVRDRNLKEQFF.

This clone has just one count. V and J are TRBV7-2 and TRBJ2-7; no definite D call. This CDR3 is built from 13 residues. Germline lookup yields CDR1 SGHTA and CDR2 FQGNSA. V shed 1 base and J shed 3 bases, with 7 bases lying between them. The CDR3 nucleotides are TGTGCCAGCAGCTTAGAACAGAGCTACGAGCAGTACTTC. Amino acids: CASSLEQSYEQYF.

The V and J genes are TRBV9 and TRBJ2-7; D is possibly TRBD2 (5 bases). CDR3 length: 15 amino acids. Per germline, CDR1 SGDLS and CDR2 YYNGEE. Trimming left V 4 bases short and J 4 bases short, with 18 bases between. The CDR3 DNA follows: TGTGCCAGCAGCCACGCGGGCGGGCTGGGTTACGAGCAGTACTTC. This translates into CASSHAGGLGYEQYF.

This clone was recorded a few times. The chain combines TRBV6-4 with TRBJ1-1; a weak D match, TRBD1 (5 bases). Germline lookup yields CDR1 MRHNA and CDR2 SNTAGT. The CDR3 covers 15 residues. V lost 3 bases, J lost 5 bases, and 16 bases lay in between. The CDR3 sequence is CASSEYDGGDTEAFF. CDR3 in DNA: TGTGCCAGCAGTGAATATGATGGAGGGGATACTGAAGCTTTCTTT.

The chain recombines TRBV30 with TRBJ2-7, with D perhaps matching TRBD2 (5 bases). Germline assignment: CDR1 GTSNPN and CDR2 SVGIG (reference sequence). The length of the CDR3 is 14 residues. Trimming took off 0 bases at V and 2 bases at J, with 11 bases between the two ends. CDR3 sequence (DNA): TGTGCCTGGAGTGTACCGGGGTTGCCCTACGAGCAGTACTTC. Translation: CAWSVPGLPYEQYF.

The chain is built from TRBV2 and TRBJ1-2, with D perhaps TRBD1 (6 bases). CDR3 size: 13 residues. Trimming took 7 bases from V and 4 from J, leaving 13 bases between them. Germline V lookup: CDR1 SNHLY, CDR2 FYNNEI. The CDR3 DNA follows: TGTGCCAGCAAAAACCGGGACATCTATGGCTACACCTTC. It yields the protein CASKNRDIYGYTF.

Only one count was recorded for this clone. V is TRBV5-1 and J is TRBJ2-7, with D perhaps matching TRBD1 (6 bases). The CDR3 runs 11 residues. The V and J ends lost 7 bases and 12 bases respectively, with 17 bases between them. Per germline, CDR1 SGHRS and CDR2 YFSETQ. In DNA, the CDR3 is TGCGCCAGCTCGTCAACAGGGTCAGTGTACTTC. Its protein is CASSSTGSVYF.

The genes are TRBV11-2 and TRBJ2-7, with D possibly being TRBD1 (5 bases). The CDR3 has 16 residues. Germline CDR1 SGHAT, CDR2 FQNNGV. V was cut by 1 base and J by 1 base, with 14 bases left in between. This chain's CDR3 is CASSLGLRVNSYEQYF. The CDR3 region has the DNA TGTGCCAGCAGCTTAGGCCTCAGGGTCAATTCCTACGAGCAGTACTTC. Drawing the rest from reference TRBV11-2 and TRBJ2-7, the complete variable domain is EAGVAQSPRYKIIEKRQSVAFWCNPISGHATLYWYQQILGQGPKLLIQFQNNGVVDDSQLPKDRFSAERLKGVDSTLKIQPAKLEDSAVYLCASSLGLRVNSYEQYFGPGTRLTVT.

The chain couples TRBV19 to TRBJ2-7; 12 bases match TRBD1. The germline CDR1 and CDR2 sequences are LNHDA and SQIVND (reference sequence). The V and J ends lost 5 bases and 1 base, in that order; junction bases with no gene match: 6. The CDR3 consists of 16 residues. The CDR3 is CASSPRGQGASYEQYF. The CDR3 DNA sequence: TGTGCCAGTAGTCCGCGGGGACAGGGGGCATCCTACGAGCAGTACTTC.

V gene TRBV27 combines with J gene TRBJ2-7; TRBD1 agrees at 11 bases. Germline trimming cut 0 bases from V and 3 bases from J; bases unmatched to any gene: 4. Germline CDR1 is MNHEY and CDR2 is SMNVEV (reference sequence). This CDR3 region has 16 residues. The CDR3 coding sequence is TGTGCCAGCAGTTTATCCGGGACAGGGGGTCTCTACGAGCAGTACTTC. This sequence encodes CASSLSGTGGLYEQYF.